Each of the 17 T cell receptor beta chains below was sequenced from the same sample in a study of cytomegalovirus exposure and HLA in healthy donors. The PCR was carried out with 60 Vbeta primers and 13 Jbeta primers. The repertoire was sequenced with immunoSEQ multiplex PCR; TCRdb's copy has only in-frame clones and lacks some. This table holds 150,000 to 200,000 clones, about 81% found once. The sequenced material came from PBMCs. These receptors originate from a woman aged 18-35 years in good health and CMV-seronegative.

In DNA form, the CDR3 reads TGTGCCAGCAGCTTAACTAGCGGGATCTACAATGAGCAGTTCTTC. Protein sequence: CASSLTSGIYNEQFF. V and J are TRBV7-9 and TRBJ2-1, with TRBD2 matching 10 bases. The CDR3 runs 15 residues. Germline V gives CDR1 SEHNR, CDR2 FQNEAQ (reference sequence). J lost 3 bases, V lost 2 bases, and 1 base had no gene match.

This chain links TRBV27 with TRBJ1-1; tentatively, D is TRBD1 (5 bases). Trimming took 5 bases from V and 3 from J, leaving 10 bases between them. The germline V gene has CDR1 MNHEY and CDR2 SMNVEV (reference sequence). The CDR3 runs to 13 residues. CDR3 bases: TGTGCCAGCAGTCCCGGGACTTACACTGAAGCTTTCTTT. Translation: CASSPGTYTEAFF.

V is TRBV28 and J is TRBJ1-6, with TRBD1 identical over 8 bases. Germline V gene data show CDR1 as MDHEN and CDR2 as SYDVKM. The junction had 7 bases not matched to a gene; V was cut back by 5 bases and J by 7 bases. The CDR3 extends over 15 amino acids. In DNA, the CDR3 is TGTGCCAGCAGTGATCAGGGGGCTGACAATTCACCCCTCCACTTT. Translating it yields CASSDQGADNSPLHF.

The CDR3 bases are TGTGCCAGCAGCTTGACCCAGGGGGCGTCGATACAAGAGACCCAGTACTTC. Its protein product is CASSLTQGASIQETQYF. This sequence joins TRBV5-6 and TRBJ2-5, with 8 bases matching TRBD1. CDR1 SGHDT and CDR2 YYEEEE come from the germline V gene. The CDR3 extends over 17 amino acids. The V gene end was trimmed by 1 base and the J gene end by 2 bases; junction bases not matched to a gene: 10.

The chain links TRBV6-1 to TRBJ2-5; 8 positions agree with TRBD1. The J call may be mistaken, given a closer DNA end match to TRBJ2-7. This CDR3 has 13 residues. CDR1 and CDR2 from the germline V gene are MNHNS and SASEGT. CDR3 bases: TGTGCCAGCACTAGGGACAGGCAATACGAGCAGTACTTC. Amino acid sequence: CASTRDRQYEQYF.

Remarks on this clone: Other nucleotide sequences in the sample specify the same CDR3. This chain joins TRBV27 and TRBJ1-5; a possible D gene is TRBD1 (5 bases). Deletions cut 2 bases from V and 0 bases from J, with 11 bases between. Germline V gene sequence: CDR1 MNHEY, CDR2 SMNVEV (reference sequence). The CDR3 contains 16 residues. CDR3: CASSLRTPYSNQPQHF. CDR3 DNA: TGTGCCAGCAGTTTACGGACACCCTATAGCAATCAGCCCCAGCATTTT.

The chain combines TRBV4-1 with TRBJ2-5; D might be TRBD1 (6 bases). This CDR3 has 14 residues. Germline V gives CDR1 MGHRA, CDR2 YSYEKL. Trimming left V 4 bases short and J 4 bases short, with 13 bases between. As DNA, the CDR3 is TGCGCCAGCAGCCTCCGGACAGAACGAGAGACCCAGTACTTC. Its protein is CASSLRTERETQYF.

This chain joins TRBV11-3 and TRBJ2-1, with TRBD2 matching over 13 bases. Losses at the gene ends were 1 base for V and 8 bases for J; bases not matched to a gene: 8. The CDR3 extends over 17 amino acids. The V gene's germline CDR1 is SGHNT and CDR2 YENEEA. The CDR3 nucleotides read TGTGCCAGCAGCTTAGGTTTCGGGACTAGCGGGATCCATGAGCAGTTCTTC. Amino acids: CASSLGFGTSGIHEQFF.

The gene calls are TRBV5-6 and TRBJ1-5, with TRBD1 matching over 8 bases. V gave up 1 base and J gave up 8 bases; unmatched junction bases: 8. This CDR3 spans 15 amino acids. The germline V gene has CDR1 SGHDT and CDR2 YYEEEE. The CDR3 DNA reads TGTGCCAGCAGCTTGAGGGCAGGGGGCGAGGAGCCCCAGCATTTT. Its translation: CASSLRAGGEEPQHF.

The chain is built from TRBV6-6 and TRBJ1-6; 8 bases are shared with TRBD1. Germline CDR1 reads MNHNY; CDR2 reads SVGAGI (reference sequence). This CDR3 region has 16 residues. Trimming at V came to 5 bases and at J to 10 bases, leaving 13 bases not matched to a gene. The CDR3 DNA sequence: TGTGCCAGCAGTCCGAACAGGACAGGGAAGAGGTCACCCCTCCACTTT. Its translation is CASSPNRTGKRSPLHF.

This clone came up a few times. The chain employs TRBV27 and TRBJ1-4; 8 nucleotides agree with TRBD1. The CDR3 extends over 14 amino acids. V lost 6 bases, J lost 4 bases, and 4 bases stayed unmatched. CDR1 and CDR2 from the germline V gene are MNHEY and SMNVEV (reference sequence). In DNA form, the CDR3 reads TGTGCCAGCAGGAAGGACAGGGTTAATGAAAAACTGTTTTTT. It translates to CASRKDRVNEKLFF.

The chain has TRBV7-2 and TRBJ1-1; D possibly corresponds to TRBD1 (5 bases). V was trimmed by 2 bases and J by 4 bases, leaving 8 bases between them. The CDR3 is 13 amino acids. The germline CDR1 and CDR2 sequences are SGHTA and FQGNSA. DNA for the CDR3: TGTGCCAGCAGCTTAAGCGGGGGCACTGAAGCTTTCTTT. Translation: CASSLSGGTEAFF. The variable domain in full, completed from reference TRBV7-2 and TRBJ1-1, reads GAGVSQSPSNKVTEKGKDVELRCDPISGHTALYWYRQSLGQGLEFLIYFQGNSAPDKSGLPSDRFSAERTGGSVSTLTIQRTQQEDSAVYLCASSLSGGTEAFFGQGTRLTVV.

The V and J genes are TRBV18 and TRBJ1-5; 7 bases line up with TRBD1. The CDR3 covers 14 residues. CDR1 is KGHSH and CDR2 is LQKENI in the germline V gene. V shed 2 bases and J 4 bases; nucleotides not matched to a gene: 2. CDR3 protein: CASSPATGNQPQHF. The CDR3 DNA reads TGTGCCAGCTCACCAGCGACAGGGAATCAGCCCCAGCATTTT. The whole variable domain, remainder taken from reference TRBV18 and TRBJ1-5, is NAGVMQNPRHLVRRRGQEARLRCSPMKGHSHVYWYRQLPEEGLKFMVYLQKENIIDESGMPKERFSAEFPKEGPSILRIQQVVRGDSAAYFCASSPATGNQPQHFGDGTRLSIL.

V gene TRBV2 combines with J gene TRBJ2-7, with 8 positions matching TRBD1. The V and J ends lost 1 base and 3 bases, in that order; junction bases with no gene match: 5. The CDR3 consists of 15 residues. CDR1 is SNHLY and CDR2 is FYNNEI in the germline V gene. The CDR3 protein is CASSEEGDRIYEQYF. The CDR3 coding sequence is TGTGCCAGCAGTGAAGAGGGGGACAGGATCTACGAGCAGTACTTC.

Only one count was recorded for this clone. This rearrangement joins TRBV28 to TRBJ2-7, with 8 bases matching TRBD1. The germline CDR1 and CDR2 sequences are MDHEN and SYDVKM. J gave up 3 bases and V 5 bases, and 3 bases lay outside the gene matches. The CDR3 is 13 amino acids. The CDR3 sequence: CASSLGQDYEQYF. Written as DNA, the CDR3 is TGTGCCAGCAGTCTGGGACAGGACTACGAGCAGTACTTC.

This rearrangement joins TRBV7-9 to TRBJ2-7, with D tentatively TRBD1 (6 bases). Trimming took off 3 bases at V and 0 bases at J, with 12 bases between the two ends. CDR3 length equals 15 residues. Per germline, CDR1 SEHNR and CDR2 FQNEAQ (reference sequence). In DNA, the CDR3 is TGTGCCAGCAGCTTCGGCGTGACAGGCTCCTACGAGCAGTACTTC. This encodes CASSFGVTGSYEQYF.

V is TRBV13 and J is TRBJ2-7; D is perhaps TRBD1 (6 bases). The CDR3 covers 13 residues. V was shortened by 0 bases and J by 4 bases, with 7 bases between the two germline ends. Germline loops: CDR1 PRHDT, CDR2 FYEKMQ (reference sequence). In DNA form, the CDR3 reads TGTGCCAGCAGCTTAGGACAGGGATACGAGCAGTACTTC. It translates to CASSLGQGYEQYF.